This entry lists 2 T cell receptor beta chains sequenced from one sample in a study of Graves' ophthalmopathy and Graves' hyperthyroidism. RNA transcripts yielded amplified TCR beta CDR3 regions. HTBI primers were employed in first-round RT-PCR, then a second-round multiplex PCR followed. TCRdb re-called the multiplex PCR reads through MiXCR, storing one row per CDR3 protein. The sample records just over 400,000 distinct CDR3 sequences, 21% being singletons. The material sequenced was peripheral blood. These receptors all come from a woman between 18 and 29 years old with stable Graves' hyperthyroidism.

Ten or more counts support this clonotype. The V and J genes are TRBV4-1 and TRBJ1-5, with a tentative D call TRBD1 (5 bases). The CDR3 is 16 residues long. V shed 1 base and J shed 2 bases, with 12 bases lying between them. Germline-derived CDR1 and CDR2 are MGHRA and YSYEKL. CDR3 in DNA: TGCGCCAGCAGCCAAGTATCTCTAGGGGGCAATCAGCCCCAGCATTTT. As protein: CASSQVSLGGNQPQHF.

This clonotype was counted at least ten times. The chain combines TRBV7-2 with TRBJ2-7; no reliable D call. Germline-derived CDR1 and CDR2 are SGHTA and FQGNSA. The length of the CDR3 is 14 residues. The V end was cut by 0 bases, the J end by 0 bases, with 6 bases between. In nucleotides, the CDR3 is TGTGCCAGCAGCTTAGCGGGGTTCTCCTACGAGCAGTACTTC. Protein product: CASSLAGFSYEQYF.